The entry below gives a single TCR beta chain sequence along with its context. Sequenced by immunoSEQ multiplex PCR; TCRdb stores in-frame clones only, minus some. The sample has around 200,000 clones, approximately 84% seen once. The sample originates from a study of blood T cell repertoires in COVID-19. Cohort allocation depended upon clinical history that participants reported. Recovered status in Cohort 3 required two negative PCRs, clearance, or symptom resolution. CDR1 is SGDLS and CDR2 is YYNGEE in the germline V gene. The CDR3 extends over 13 amino acids. With 3 bases clipped from V and 4 bases from J, the junction kept 2 bases outside the gene matches.

Sequencing was done on a sample of PBMCs or T cells enriched from blood (not recorded which). The rearrangement uses TRBV9 and TRBJ2-7, with 9 bases fitting TRBD1. The origin of this receptor is a woman aged 25-40 years who had recovered from COVID-19. This CDR3 reads CASSGDRAYEQYF. DNA of the CDR3: TGTGCCAGCAGCGGGGACAGGGCGTACGAGCAGTACTTC.